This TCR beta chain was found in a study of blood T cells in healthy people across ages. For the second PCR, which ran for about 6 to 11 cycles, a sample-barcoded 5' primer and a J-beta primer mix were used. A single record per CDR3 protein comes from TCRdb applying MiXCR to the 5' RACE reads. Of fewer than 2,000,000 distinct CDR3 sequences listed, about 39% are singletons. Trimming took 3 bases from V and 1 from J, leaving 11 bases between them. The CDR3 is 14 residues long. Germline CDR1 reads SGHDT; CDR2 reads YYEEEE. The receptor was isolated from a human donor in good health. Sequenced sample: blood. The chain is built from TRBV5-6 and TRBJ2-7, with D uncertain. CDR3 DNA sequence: TGTGCCAGCAGCTCGAACACCAAGTCCTACGAGCAGTACTTC. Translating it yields CASSSNTKSYEQYF.